A single sample is the source of the 12 T cell receptor beta chains below, sequenced in a study of response to subunit inactivated influenza vaccine. Each CDR3 protein is one row after TCRdb ran MiXCR on the RT-PCR reads. The profile shows roughly 570,000 distinct CDR3 sequences, 12% to 15% of them singletons. This specimen was PBMCs from blood, taken 12 days after vaccination. The receptors shown here come from a man aged 50 or older who received an inactivated influenza vaccine.

V is TRBV6-5 and J is TRBJ2-3; TRBD2 agrees at 9 bases. Per the germline V gene, CDR1 is MNHEY and CDR2 is SVGAGI. This CDR3 is 15 amino acids long. With 2 bases clipped from V and 5 bases from J, the junction kept 5 bases outside the gene matches. As DNA, the CDR3 is TGTGCCAGCAGTTACGTGGCGGGGGGGCAAGATACGCAGTATTTT. This translates into CASSYVAGGQDTQYF.

The rearrangement links TRBV24-1 to TRBJ2-5; a weak D match, TRBD2 (5 bases). V shed 0 bases and J shed 5 bases, with 9 bases lying between them. The CDR3 spans 14 residues. Germline values: CDR1 KGHDR, CDR2 SFDVKD. The CDR3 sequence: CATSDLGPGETQYF. In DNA form, the CDR3 reads TGTGCCACCAGTGATTTGGGACCGGGGGAGACCCAGTACTTC.

The chain combines TRBV12-3 or TRBV12-4 with TRBJ2-3, with 9 nucleotides matching TRBD2. The CDR3 is made up of 16 amino acids. J gave up 6 bases and V 5 bases, and 12 bases lay outside the gene matches. In DNA, the CDR3 is TGTGCCAGCAGTCCCCCTGGCGGGGGGGCCCCCGATACGCAGTATTTT. Amino acid sequence: CASSPPGGGAPDTQYF.

This chain joins TRBV3-1 and TRBJ1-1, with unresolved D. This CDR3 is 11 amino acids long. Germline V gene data show CDR1 as LGHDT and CDR2 as YNNKEL (reference sequence). Trimming took 3 bases from V and 11 from J, leaving 10 bases between them. The CDR3 region has the DNA TGTGCCAGCAGCCATCAGACAAGGGCTTTCTTT. This gives the protein CASSHQTRAFF.

V usage is TRBV10-3 and J usage is TRBJ2-7; possibly TRBD1 for D (5 bases). CDR3 size: 14 residues. Germline assignment: CDR1 ENHRY and CDR2 SYGVKD. The V end was cut by 3 bases, the J end by 6 bases, with 15 bases between. CDR3 DNA: TGTGCCATCAGTGAACGTAGGGGTTTGGGCGAGCAGTACTTC. Protein product: CAISERRGLGEQYF.

This clonotype was counted a few times. The J gene is TRBJ1-3, the V gene TRBV7-2, with D maybe TRBD1 (5 bases). Germline assignment: CDR1 SGHTA and CDR2 FQGNSA. V was cut by 1 base and J by 5 bases, with 9 bases left in between. CDR3 size: 14 residues. The CDR3 region has the DNA TGTGCCAGCAGCTTAGGGGACCGAAGAAACACCATATATTTT. It translates to CASSLGDRRNTIYF.

This clonotype has only a few counts. Here the CDR3 DNA reads TGTGCCAGCAGCTTAGTGCAGGGTACTGAAGCTTTCTTT. This encodes CASSLVQGTEAFF. The rearrangement joins TRBV7-9 to TRBJ1-1; a weak D match, TRBD1 (5 bases). The V gene's germline CDR1 is SEHNR and CDR2 FQNEAQ (reference sequence). The CDR3 length is 13 residues. V lost 1 base and J 5 bases, leaving 8 bases between the germline ends.

J is TRBJ2-7 and V is TRBV14; no clear D. Germline values: CDR1 SGHDN, CDR2 FVKESK. There are 13 residues in the CDR3. Trimming removed 1 base at V and 6 bases at J, with 10 bases between. The CDR3 DNA reads TGTGCCAGCAGCCAAGCCGACCGTAGCGAGCAGTACTTC. Residues: CASSQADRSEQYF.

The V gene is TRBV28, the J gene TRBJ2-7; TRBD1 matches 9 bases. The CDR3 contains 15 residues. V was clipped by 2 bases and J by 4 bases; unmatched bases: 6. Germline V gene sequence: CDR1 MDHEN, CDR2 SYDVKM. The CDR3 here is CASSLKGTGRYEQYF. In DNA form, the CDR3 reads TGTGCCAGCAGTTTAAAGGGGACAGGGAGGTACGAGCAGTACTTC.

This clonotype has only a few counts. The chain combines TRBV5-5 with TRBJ2-7; 7 positions agree with TRBD2. Germline CDR1 and CDR2: SGHKS and YYEKEE (reference sequence). The ends lost 1 base at V and 2 bases at J; junction bases unmatched: 3. The CDR3 consists of 14 residues. CDR3 protein: CASSLSSGAYEQYF. Written as DNA, the CDR3 is TGTGCCAGCAGCTTGTCTAGCGGAGCCTACGAGCAGTACTTC. Variable domain in full (rest from reference TRBV5-5 and TRBJ2-7): DAGVTQSPTHLIKTRGQQVTLRCSPISGHKSVSWYQQVLGQGPQFIFQYYEKEERGRGNFPDRFSARQFPNYSSELNVNALLLGDSALYLCASSLSSGAYEQYFGPGTRLTVT.

The chain is built from TRBV20-1 and TRBJ2-1; D call uncertain. CDR3 length: 15 residues. V shed 0 bases and J shed 1 base, with 10 bases lying between them. CDR1 and CDR2 (germline): DFQATT, SNEGSKA (reference sequence). CDR3 coding DNA: TGCAGTGCTAGAGATTCGACGAAGTCCTACAATGAGCAGTTCTTC. Its protein is CSARDSTKSYNEQFF.

The chain joins TRBV10-3 to TRBJ2-2; 8 nucleotides match TRBD2. Trimming took 8 bases from V and 1 from J; bases not matched to a gene: 0. The CDR3 spans 13 residues. Germline V gene data show CDR1 as ENHRY and CDR2 as SYGVKD. The CDR3 protein is CAIAGGNTGELFF. CDR3 in DNA: TGTGCCATCGCGGGAGGGAACACCGGGGAGCTGTTTTTT.